This T cell receptor beta chain was obtained from a study of T cell changes during pregnancy in multiple sclerosis. Sequencing was performed with immunoSEQ multiplex PCR; in TCRdb, only in-frame clones are kept and a portion is missing. In the table there are 52,000 or so clones, around 90% of which are singletons. Germline V gene data show CDR1 as SGHNT and CDR2 as YYREEE (reference sequence). CDR3 length: 16 residues. The V end lost 4 bases, the J end lost 2 bases, and 16 bases lay between the germline ends. V is TRBV5-4 and J is TRBJ1-3; TRBD1 might be the D (5 bases). The source is a female donor with multiple sclerosis, enrolled in a pregnancy study. This sample comprised CD4+ T cells from peripheral blood mononuclear cells, obtained in the second trimester of pregnancy. CDR3 nucleotides: TGTGCCAGCAGCAGGACACATTCTTCAACTGGAAACACCATATATTTT. Translated: CASSRTHSSTGNTIYF.